The 27 T cell receptor beta chains listed next were all sequenced from one sample in a study of T cell responses to AZD1222 COVID-19 vaccine. Profiling relied on immunoSEQ multiplex PCR, and the TCRdb table lists in-frame clones only, not all of them. The sample has over 100,000 clones; 70% to 90% are singletons. Sequenced here: peripheral blood, sampled on day 0 of AZD1222 vaccination. Receptor source: an adult in good health.

The CDR3 reads CASSEGRVNQPQHF. The CDR3 DNA is TGTGCCAGCAGTGAAGGACGGGTCAATCAGCCCCAGCATTTT. This rearrangement joins TRBV25-1 to TRBJ1-5, with D hard to call. Germline CDR1 and CDR2: MGHDK and SYGVNS. V was trimmed by 2 bases and J by 3 bases, leaving 8 bases between them. This CDR3 region has 14 residues.

This clone was picked up a small number of times. The V and J genes are TRBV23-1 and TRBJ2-7, with 9 bases that match TRBD1. TRBV23-1 is annotated as an ORF whose role is uncertain. The V and J ends lost 3 bases and 2 bases, in that order; junction bases with no gene match: 5. The CDR3 loop spans 15 amino acids. The CDR3 coding sequence is TGCGCCAGCAGTCATCCGGGACAGGGCCCCTACGAGCAGTACGTC. It codes for CASSHPGQGPYEQYV.

The rearrangement uses TRBV5-1 and TRBJ2-1, with a tentative D call TRBD1 (6 bases). CDR1 is SGHRS, CDR2 YFSETQ, per germline. The CDR3 spans 14 residues. The V end lost 4 bases, the J end lost 5 bases, and 13 bases lay between the germline ends. As DNA, the CDR3 is TGCGCCAGCAGCCCCGCAGGGGCGAACAATGAGCAGTTCTTC. Amino acids: CASSPAGANNEQFF.

The CDR3 reads CASSPRGRYNSPLHF. Here the CDR3 DNA reads TGTGCCAGCAGTCCCCGGGGAAGGTATAATTCACCCCTCCACTTT. The chain couples TRBV28 to TRBJ1-6; no clear D. Between the trimmed V and J ends, which lost 5 bases and 4 bases, there was a span of 12 bases. The V gene's germline CDR1 is MDHEN and CDR2 SYDVKM. This CDR3 spans 15 amino acids.

This chain links TRBV5-4 with TRBJ1-1; D gene ambiguous. Germline values: CDR1 SGHNT, CDR2 YYREEE (reference sequence). CDR3 length: 14 residues. V was cut by 0 bases and J by 4 bases, with 10 bases left in between. For the CDR3, the DNA is TGTGCCAGCAGCTTGGCGAGCGTTGGCACTGAAGCTTTCTTT. It specifies CASSLASVGTEAFF.

The CDR3 loop is CASSQPSGGSPLHF. The CDR3 DNA reads as TGTGCCAGCAGCCAACCCTCAGGGGGGTCACCCCTCCACTTT. The V and J genes are TRBV3-1 (or the pseudogene TRBV3-2) and TRBJ1-6, with 7 bases lining up with TRBD1. V trimming: 2 bases; J trimming: 10 bases; junction bases outside the gene matches: 5. Germline loops: CDR1 LGHDT, CDR2 YNNKEL (reference sequence). The length of the CDR3 is 14 residues.

This rearrangement joins TRBV9 to TRBJ1-6; D gene unclear. CDR1 and CDR2 (germline): SGDLS, YYNGEE. Trimming stripped 4 bases from V and 15 bases from J, with 14 bases between. CDR3 size: 12 residues. The CDR3 DNA follows: TGTGCCAGCAGCCCGCCGAACGGAGTCCTCCACTTT. It encodes CASSPPNGVLHF.

The CDR3 region has the DNA TGTGCCAGCAGTACTAACAGGGATTCACCCCTCCACTTT. Its translation is CASSTNRDSPLHF. The V call is TRBV7-3, the J call TRBJ1-6; TRBD1 is a possible D gene (6 bases). The CDR3 has 13 residues. V was shortened by 6 bases and J by 8 bases, with 11 bases between the two germline ends. Germline CDR1 reads SGHTA; CDR2 reads FQGTGA.

The DNA for the CDR3 is TGTGCCAGCAGCCAAGGGACAGGGTTTAGGGGCAATCAGCCCCAGCATTTT. It translates to CASSQGTGFRGNQPQHF. The gene calls are TRBV3-1 (or the pseudogene TRBV3-2) and TRBJ1-5; 8 nucleotides line up with TRBD1. This CDR3 has 17 residues. CDR1 is LGHDT, CDR2 YNNKEL, per germline (reference sequence). V lost 1 base to trimming and J lost 2 bases; unmatched junction nucleotides: 7.

The chain uses TRBV11-3 and TRBJ2-3; D unresolved. In germline, CDR1 is SGHNT, CDR2 YENEEA. This CDR3 contains 12 residues. V lost 4 bases and J lost 2, with 4 bases in between. CDR3 residues: CASSSNTDTQYF. CDR3 DNA: TGTGCCAGCAGCTCTAACACAGATACGCAGTATTTT.

The chain combines TRBV12-3 or TRBV12-4 with TRBJ2-7, with D possibly being TRBD1 or TRBD2 (5 bases each). The CDR3 consists of 12 residues. With 11 bases removed from V and 3 bases from J, the gap between germline ends came to 14 bases. CDR3 loop: CASLGDVYEQYV. The CDR3 DNA follows: TGTGCCTCTCTCGGGGACGTCTACGAGCAGTACGTC.

CDR3 in amino acids: CASSLAQSSGANVLTF. The CDR3 coding sequence is TGTGCCAGCAGCTTAGCGCAAAGCTCTGGGGCCAACGTCCTGACTTTC. This rearrangement joins TRBV7-9 to TRBJ2-6; D uncertain. Germline V lookup: CDR1 SEHNR, CDR2 FQNEAQ (reference sequence). V lost 0 bases and J 0 bases, leaving 6 bases between the germline ends. This CDR3 comprises 16 residues. The whole variable domain, filled in from reference TRBV7-9 and TRBJ2-6, reads DTGVSQNPRHKITKRGQNVTFRCDPISEHNRLYWYRQTLGQGPEFLTYFQNEAQLEKSRLLSDRFSAERPKGSFSTLEIQRTEQGDSAMYLCASSLAQSSGANVLTFGAGSRLTVL.

The rearrangement uses TRBV3-1 (or the pseudogene TRBV3-2) and TRBJ2-5; possibly TRBD2 for D (6 bases). Trimming pared 4 bases from V and 5 bases from J, leaving 23 bases between. This CDR3 contains 17 residues. Germline V CDR1 and CDR2: LGHDT, YNNKEL (reference sequence). The chain's CDR3 is CASSRLGETSGAETQYF. In DNA, the CDR3 is TGTGCCAGCAGCCGACTGGGTGAGACTAGTGGAGCGGAGACCCAGTACTTC.

The table lists this clone with a count of one. The chain is built from TRBV16 and TRBJ1-4; the D is unclear. The V gene's germline CDR1 is KGHSY and CDR2 FQNENV. This CDR3 contains 14 residues. The V and J ends lost 3 bases and 4 bases respectively, with 9 bases between them. CDR3 sequence: CASSQGRNNEKLFF. The CDR3 coding sequence is TGTGCCAGCAGCCAGGGTCGGAATAATGAAAAACTGTTTTTT. The whole variable domain, filled in from reference TRBV16 and TRBJ1-4, reads GEEVAQTPKHLVRGEGQKAKLYCAPIKGHSYVFWYQQVLKNEFKFLISFQNENVFDETGMPKERFSAKCLPNSPCSLEIQATKLEDSAVYFCASSQGRNNEKLFFGSGTQLSVL.

The chain joins TRBV9 to TRBJ1-2; 8 positions agree with TRBD1. The CDR3 length is 14 residues. V was clipped by 4 bases and J by 7 bases; unmatched bases: 9. Germline values: CDR1 SGDLS, CDR2 YYNGEE. The CDR3 spells CASSLTGQGGGYTF. The CDR3 DNA is TGTGCCAGCAGCCTGACCGGACAGGGAGGTGGCTACACCTTC.

The V gene is TRBV5-1, the J gene TRBJ1-2; no clear D gene. CDR1 and CDR2 (germline): SGHRS, YFSETQ. This CDR3 is 12 amino acids long. V lost 0 bases to trimming and J lost 7 bases, with 7 bases between them. CDR3 in amino acids: CASSLGASGYTF. In DNA, the CDR3 is TGCGCCAGCAGCTTGGGGGCTAGTGGCTACACCTTC.

Of note for this clone: This CDR3 is also generated by other DNA sequences in the sample. The J gene is TRBJ1-3, the V gene TRBV12-3 or TRBV12-4; D not certain. CDR3 length: 13 residues. The V end lost 5 bases, the J end lost 0 bases, and 5 bases lay between the germline ends. CDR3 sequence (DNA): TGTGCCAGCAGTCCCCCCTCTGGAAACACCATATATTTT. Translated: CASSPPSGNTIYF.

V and J are TRBV3-1 (or the pseudogene TRBV3-2) and TRBJ1-1; TRBD1 aligns across 8 bases. V lost 3 bases, J lost 1 base, and 7 bases stayed unmatched. The CDR3 contains 16 residues. Germline CDR1 is LGHDT and CDR2 is YNNKEL (reference sequence). The CDR3 protein is CASSHIIDRGNTEAFF. As DNA, the CDR3 is TGTGCCAGCAGCCATATAATAGACAGGGGGAACACTGAAGCTTTCTTT.

This chain joins TRBV28 and TRBJ1-6, with TRBD1 identical over 7 bases. This CDR3 region has 15 residues. Germline loops: CDR1 MDHEN, CDR2 SYDVKM. The junction had 8 bases not matched to a gene; V was cut back by 8 bases and J by 4 bases. The CDR3 loop is CASLRGTDYNSPLHF. DNA of the CDR3: TGTGCCAGCCTGAGGGGGACAGATTATAATTCACCCCTCCACTTT.

Here the CDR3 DNA reads TGTGCCTGGCTCGGGGACAGCCTGAACACTGAAGCTTTCTTT. This translates into CAWLGDSLNTEAFF. V usage is TRBV30 and J usage is TRBJ1-1; TRBD1 matches at 7 bases. The CDR3 sequence is 14 residues long. Trimming at V came to 5 bases and at J to 0 bases, leaving 6 bases not matched to a gene. Germline lookup yields CDR1 GTSNPN and CDR2 SVGIG (reference sequence).

This chain joins TRBV5-1 and TRBJ2-1; 11 bases are a match to TRBD1. CDR1 is SGHRS, CDR2 YFSETQ, per germline. Unmatched junction bases numbered 9, after V lost 4 bases and J lost 9 bases. CDR3 length: 15 residues. The CDR3 nucleotides are TGCGCCAGCAGCCAAACCGGACAGGGGGCGGTTGAGCAGTTCTTC. Its protein product is CASSQTGQGAVEQFF.

This clone was found once. The chain uses TRBV15 and TRBJ1-2, with 7 bases identical to TRBD1. This CDR3 spans 15 amino acids. The J segment lost 4 bases and the V segment lost 5 bases, leaving 10 bases of the junction unmatched. Germline assignment: CDR1 LNHNV and CDR2 YYDKDF (reference sequence). Here the CDR3 reads CATSSTTGTFYGYTF. The CDR3 DNA reads as TGTGCCACCAGCTCGACGACAGGGACCTTCTATGGCTACACCTTC.

The V call is TRBV7-2, the J call TRBJ1-2, with D unclear. CDR1 and CDR2 from the germline V gene are SGHTA and FQGNSA. The CDR3 consists of 13 residues. Deletions cut 1 base from V and 2 bases from J, with 5 bases between. CDR3 DNA sequence: TGTGCCAGCAGCTTAGACACGAACTATGGCTACACCTTC. As protein: CASSLDTNYGYTF.

The chain recombines TRBV4-2 with TRBJ1-5; 9 positions agree with TRBD1. There are 16 residues in the CDR3. Trimming cost V 3 bases and J 6 bases; bases outside gene matches: 9. Germline-derived CDR1 and CDR2 are LGHNA and YNFKEQ. In nucleotides, the CDR3 is TGTGCCAGCAGCCAGGCGCCTGGGACAGGGTCTCAGCCCCAGCATTTT. Translating it yields CASSQAPGTGSQPQHF.

CDR3 nucleotide sequence: TGTGCCAGCAGCGTAGATATGGCTAGCGGGGGTGAGACCCAGTACTTC. As protein: CASSVDMASGGETQYF. This chain connects TRBV7-8 to TRBJ2-5; the match to TRBD2 covers 10 bases. Germline CDR1 reads SGHVS; CDR2 reads FQNEAQ. The ends lost 5 bases at V and 5 bases at J; junction bases unmatched: 11. CDR3 length equals 16 residues.

This chain uses TRBV7-8 with TRBJ1-1, with a weak D call TRBD1 (6 bases). Germline V gene data show CDR1 as SGHVS and CDR2 as FQNEAQ. CDR3 length equals 16 residues. Trimming took off 1 base at V and 5 bases at J, with 17 bases between the two ends. CDR3 sequence: CASSLGGGAHSTEAFF. The CDR3 nucleotides read TGTGCCAGCAGCTTAGGAGGGGGTGCGCATTCGACTGAAGCTTTCTTT. Based on the CDR3 plus reference TRBV7-8 and TRBJ1-1, the full variable domain is GAGVSQSPRYKVAKRGQDVALRCDPISGHVSLFWYQQALGQGPEFLTYFQNEAQLDKSGLPSDRFFAERPEGSVSTLKIQRTQQEDSAVYLCASSLGGGAHSTEAFFGQGTRLTVV.

This sequence joins TRBV12-5 and TRBJ1-6; TRBD1 matches 12 bases. V lost 2 bases to trimming and J lost 10 bases; unmatched junction nucleotides: 6. The CDR3 totals 16 residues. Germline CDR1 reads LGHNT; CDR2 reads FRNRAP. The CDR3 sequence is CASGLPGDRGPSPLHF. Written as DNA, the CDR3 is TGTGCTAGTGGTTTGCCTGGGGACAGGGGGCCCTCACCCCTCCACTTT.